The clone carrying this T cell receptor beta chain was observed a handful of times. Authors' analysis steps: Nucleated cell counts were estimated from reference gene primer amplification. Libraries were prepared by immunoSEQ multiplex PCR; TCRdb keeps only in-frame clonotypes and omits some of them. Clonal size and the V and J genes are those of that table, whereas D and trimming came from the DNA. The data hold just over 300,000 clones, with approximately 86% observed a single time. Trimming pared 2 bases from V and 5 bases from J, leaving 9 bases between. The CDR3 has 14 amino acids. Germline assignment: CDR1 MDHEN and CDR2 SYDVKM. The sample originates from a study of blood T cell repertoires in COVID-19. Study at large: Donors in the United States, Italy and Spain gave samples during acute or convalescent COVID-19. The analysed material was cDNA or gDNA that came from T cells, B-cell-depleted T cells, or PBMCs.

The chain couples TRBV28 to TRBJ1-4, with D unclear. The clonotype originates from a man between 18 and 35 years old with active or convalescent COVID-19. Sequences were obtained from peripheral blood. The CDR3 protein is CASSLSGSNEKLFF. The CDR3, as DNA: TGTGCCAGCAGTTTAAGCGGCAGCAATGAAAAACTGTTTTTT. Complete variable domain (other parts from reference TRBV28 and TRBJ1-4): DVKVTQSSRYLVKRTGEKVFLECVQDMDHENMFWYRQDPGLGLRLIYFSYDVKMKEKGDIPEGYSVSREKKERFSLILESASTNQTSMYLCASSLSGSNEKLFFGSGTQLSVL.